One sample yielded the 6 T cell receptor beta chains listed below, sequenced in a study of T-cell memory formation after mild COVID-19. MiXCR, applied by TCRdb to the 5' RACE reads, yields one record per CDR3 protein. This table has roughly 280,000 distinct CDR3 sequences, around 16% appearing once. The sequencing input was PBMCs or a T cell subset sorted from them (not recorded which). These receptors were collected from a man aged 18 to 35 who had mild COVID-19 (a few samples of this study predate the infection). Cell type and time point are not known.

V is TRBV7-8 and J is TRBJ1-2, with D possibly TRBD1 on 5 matching bases. V was cut by 4 bases and J by 3 bases, with 21 bases left in between. Per the germline V gene, CDR1 is SGHVS and CDR2 is FQNEAQ. The CDR3 contains 17 residues. The CDR3 is CASSSGVSGRSYYGYTF. The DNA for the CDR3 is TGTGCCAGCAGCTCCGGTGTGTCGGGGCGGTCTTACTATGGCTACACCTTC.

This clonotype was seen many times. The chain has TRBV11-1 and TRBJ2-1; the match to TRBD2 covers 8 bases. CDR1 is SGHAT and CDR2 is FQDESV in the germline V gene (reference sequence). With 1 base clipped from V and 1 base from J, the junction kept 3 bases outside the gene matches. This CDR3 spans 16 amino acids. In DNA form, the CDR3 reads TGTGCCAGCAGCTTAGAAGCTAGCGGGTCCTACAATGAGCAGTTCTTC. Protein product: CASSLEASGSYNEQFF.

This clonotype was observed a handful of times. The chain employs TRBV24-1 and TRBJ2-1; tentative D call: TRBD1 (6 bases). V was clipped by 3 bases and J by 3 bases, with 8 bases between them. The germline V gene has CDR1 KGHDR and CDR2 SFDVKD. CDR3 length: 14 residues. The CDR3 here is CATSDRTVYNEQFF. The CDR3 nucleotides read TGTGCCACCAGTGATCGGACAGTCTACAATGAGCAGTTCTTC.

CDR3 protein: CASKLGHGETQYF. The DNA for the CDR3 is TGTGCCAGCAAGCTGGGACACGGGGAGACCCAGTACTTC. The chain links TRBV2 to TRBJ2-5, with D possibly being TRBD1 (6 bases). This CDR3 is 13 amino acids long. V was cut by 7 bases and J by 5 bases, with 14 bases left in between. The germline V gene encodes CDR1 SNHLY and CDR2 FYNNEI.

This clonotype was seen more than once but under ten times. The J gene is TRBJ2-3, the V gene TRBV7-3; D is ambiguous. Germline V CDR1 and CDR2: SGHTA, FQGTGA. V was shortened by 5 bases and J by 0 bases, with 9 bases between the two germline ends. The length of the CDR3 is 14 residues. CDR3 sequence (DNA): TGTGCCAGCAGCCCCCAGATGAGCACAGATACGCAGTATTTT. Protein product: CASSPQMSTDTQYF.

This chain links TRBV11-2 with TRBJ2-7; TRBD2 matches 10 bases. CDR1 is SGHAT, CDR2 FQNNGV, per germline. The J segment lost 6 bases and the V segment lost 6 bases, leaving 5 bases of the junction unmatched. The CDR3 spans 13 residues. The CDR3 DNA reads TGTGCCAGCAGAGTAGCGGGGGGTGGCGAGCAGTACTTC. Translation: CASRVAGGGEQYF.